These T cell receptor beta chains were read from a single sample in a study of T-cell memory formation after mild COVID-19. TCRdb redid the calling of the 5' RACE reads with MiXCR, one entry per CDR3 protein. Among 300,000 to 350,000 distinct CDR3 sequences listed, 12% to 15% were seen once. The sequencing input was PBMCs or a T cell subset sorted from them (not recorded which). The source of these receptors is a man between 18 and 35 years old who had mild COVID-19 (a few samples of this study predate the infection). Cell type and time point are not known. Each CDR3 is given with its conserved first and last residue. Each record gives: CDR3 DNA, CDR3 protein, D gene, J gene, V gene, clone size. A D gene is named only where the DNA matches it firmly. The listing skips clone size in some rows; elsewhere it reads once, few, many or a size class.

TGTGCCAGCAGCCAGAACCGGGACACAGTCCCCGGGGAGCTGTTTTTT | CASSQNRDTVPGELFF | . | TRBJ2-2 | TRBV4-2 | .
TGCGCCAGCAGCCACCTGACTAGCGGGGGCGAGACCCAGTACTTC | CASSHLTSGGETQYF | TRBD2 | TRBJ2-5 | TRBV4-1 | many
TGTGCCAGCAGCCTACAGGGCTGGAACACTGAAGCTTTCTTT | CASSLQGWNTEAFF | . | TRBJ1-1 | TRBV3-1 | few
TGTGCCAGCAGCGTAGGAGTGACTAGTGAGGAGCAGTTCTTC | CASSVGVTSEEQFF | . | TRBJ2-1 | TRBV9 | few
TGTGCCAGCAGCCTATACAGGGGAGGGTGGTCCGGAAACACCATATATTTT | CASSLYRGGWSGNTIYF | TRBD1 | TRBJ1-3 | TRBV7-2 | .
TGTGACAGCAACAGAAATGGAGGATGGAGTGAGCAGTTCTTC | CDSNRNGGWSEQFF | . | TRBJ2-1 | TRBV6-5 | .
TGTGCCAGCAGCTTTTTAGGACAGACTAATCAGCCCCAGCATTTT | CASSFLGQTNQPQHF | . | TRBJ1-5 | TRBV7-8 | few
TGTGCCAGCAGGCCAACTAGCGGGGGCATGGCGTACCAAGAGACCCAGTACTTC | CASRPTSGGMAYQETQYF | TRBD2 | TRBJ2-5 | TRBV6-6 | many
TGCGCCAGCAGCTTGGCAGTCAGGTCTCAGGGGAGCGATGAGCAGTTCTTC | CASSLAVRSQGSDEQFF | . | TRBJ2-1 | TRBV5-1 | .
TGTGCCAGCAGCTGGGGGGACCCTGAAGCTTTCTTT | CASSWGDPEAFF | . | TRBJ1-1 | TRBV5-5 | .
TGTGCCAGCAGTGAATTTGGCCAGGGCAGCGATACGCAGTATTTT | CASSEFGQGSDTQYF | . | TRBJ2-3 | TRBV25-1 | few
TGTGCCTGGAACAGGGGTTACGAGCAGTACTTC | CAWNRGYEQYF | TRBD1 | TRBJ2-7 | TRBV30 | .
TGTGCCAGCAGTGAACAAGACTCGGGGGCAACTAATGAAAAACTGTTTTTT | CASSEQDSGATNEKLFF | . | TRBJ1-4 | TRBV6-6 | .
TGTGCCAGCAGCTCAACGGTGGACTCCAGAAACATTCAGTACTTC | CASSSTVDSRNIQYF | . | TRBJ2-4 | TRBV7-8 | .
TGTGCCAGCAGCCCCAACCTTCCCGGGGGGCGAGGGACCCAGTACTTC | CASSPNLPGGRGTQYF | . | TRBJ2-5 | TRBV7-2 | few
TGCGCCAGCCTGGCTCCTAACTATGGCTACACCTTC | CASLAPNYGYTF | . | TRBJ1-2 | TRBV4-1 | few
TGCGCCAGCAGTGGGAGAACCTACAATGAGCAGTTCTTC | CASSGRTYNEQFF | . | TRBJ2-1 | TRBV5-1 | .